These T cell receptor beta chains were read from a single sample in a study of human versus mouse CDR3 diversity and MHC coevolution. Some clones are missing from TCRdb's copy, which holds only in-frame ones; the method was immunoSEQ multiplex PCR. The sample has about 81,000 clones; 93% are singletons. The source material was naive CD4+ T cells from blood. These receptors were obtained from a person between 25 and 75 years old in good health. CDR3s include the opening cysteine and the closing phenylalanine or tryptophan. A D gene is named only where the DNA matches it firmly. Expanded clones get a size class; other rows say once, few or many, or leave the size out.

d_call | j_call | v_call | cdr3_length | clone_size | cdr3_aa | cdr3_nt
TRBD2 | TRBJ2-7 | TRBV19 | 15 | NA | CASATLGGLAYEQYF | TGTGCCAGTGCTACTCTGGGGGGACTAGCATACGAGCAGTACTTC
NA | TRBJ2-7 | TRBV10-3 | 15 | NA | CAISETATASYEQYF | TGTGCCATCAGTGAGACTGCGACAGCCTCCTACGAGCAGTACTTC
NA | TRBJ2-7 | TRBV7-9 | 15 | NA | CASSLGLDSAYKQYF | TGTGCCAGCAGCTTAGGATTGGACTCGGCCTACAAGCAGTACTTC
NA | TRBJ2-5 | TRBV7-2 | 14 | NA | CASSLGTGQRTQYF | TGTGCCAGCAGCTTAGGTACAGGGCAAAGGACCCAGTACTTC
NA | TRBJ2-2 | TRBV5-1 | 16 | NA | CASSFLSSGNTGELFF | TGCGCCAGCAGCTTCTTATCCTCGGGGAACACCGGGGAGCTGTTTTTT
TRBD2 | TRBJ2-5 | TRBV27 | 15 | once | CASSPLAGAQETQYF | TGTGCCAGCAGTCCCCTGGCGGGAGCACAAGAGACCCAGTACTTC
NA | TRBJ2-1 | TRBV21-1 | 12 | once | CASSRSLHEQFF | TGTGCCAGCAGCAGGAGTTTACATGAGCAGTTCTTC
NA | TRBJ1-1 | TRBV7-2 | 14 | once | CASSLRDTYTEAFF | TGTGCCAGCAGCCTCCGGGACACCTACACTGAAGCTTTCTTT
TRBD1 | TRBJ2-5 | TRBV19 | 14 | NA | CASSVGTGKETQYF | TGTGCCAGTAGTGTAGGGACAGGGAAAGAGACCCAGTACTTC
NA | TRBJ2-1 | TRBV5-1 | 13 | NA | CASTESSYNEQFF | TGCGCCAGCACGGAGAGCTCCTACAATGAGCAGTTCTTC
NA | TRBJ2-5 | TRBV27 | 13 | NA | CASSLLAHATQYF | TGTGCCAGCAGTTTATTAGCGCACGCAACCCAGTACTTC
NA | TRBJ2-2 | TRBV2 | 16 | NA | CASSEDAGRYGGELFF | TGTGCCAGCAGTGAAGACGCCGGCAGGTACGGCGGGGAGCTGTTTTTT
TRBD1 | TRBJ1-4 | TRBV10-3 | 17 | NA | CAISDSGGGFSNEKLFF | TGTGCCATCAGTGATTCAGGGGGAGGTTTTAGTAATGAAAAACTGTTTTTT
TRBD2 | TRBJ2-7 | TRBV6-5 | 15 | few | CASSYSGLAGREQYF | TGTGCCAGCAGTTACTCCGGACTAGCGGGGCGCGAGCAGTACTTC
TRBD2 | TRBJ2-3 | TRBV9 | 18 | NA | CASREGGASGLPTDTQYF | TGTGCCAGCAGAGAGGGAGGGGCTAGCGGGCTCCCCACAGATACGCAGTATTTT
TRBD2 | TRBJ2-7 | TRBV29-1 | 17 | NA | CSVGLGGGLAGGHEQYF | TGCAGCGTTGGATTAGGGGGGGGACTAGCGGGGGGCCACGAGCAGTACTTC
TRBD2 | TRBJ2-6 | TRBV9 | 19 | NA | CASSPRSSGASSGANVLTF | TGTGCCAGCAGCCCCCGTAGTAGCGGGGCCTCCTCTGGGGCCAACGTCCTGACTTTC
NA | TRBJ1-3 | TRBV6-1 | 15 | few | CASSEGPSSGNTIYF | TGTGCCAGCAGTGAGGGTCCTAGCTCTGGAAACACCATATATTTT
NA | TRBJ2-2 | TRBV9 | 14 | NA | CASSVGHNTGELFF | TGTGCCAGCAGCGTAGGGCATAACACCGGGGAGCTGTTTTTT
NA | TRBJ1-6 | TRBV7-9 | 13 | NA | CASSPGEGSPLHF | TGTGCCAGCAGCCCAGGGGAAGGGTCACCCCTCCACTTT
NA | TRBJ1-1 | TRBV13 | 15 | once | CASTGRRNLNTEAFF | TGTGCCAGCACCGGACGGAGGAACCTGAACACTGAAGCTTTCTTT
TRBD2 | TRBJ2-1 | TRBV18 | 14 | NA | CASSPPGLVDEQFF | TGTGCCAGCTCACCCCCGGGACTAGTTGATGAGCAGTTCTTC
TRBD2 | TRBJ2-1 | TRBV28 | 15 | NA | CASSSGTSGNNEQFF | TGTGCCAGCAGCTCCGGGACTAGCGGGAACAATGAGCAGTTCTTC
NA | TRBJ2-1 | TRBV5-1 | 17 | NA | CASSPSGSVPSYNEQFF | TGCGCCAGCAGCCCCTCAGGGTCCGTTCCCTCCTACAATGAGCAGTTCTTC
NA | TRBJ1-1 | TRBV28 | 15 | NA | CASSLILRGDTEAFF | TGTGCCAGCAGTCTCATTCTTAGGGGCGACACTGAAGCTTTCTTT
TRBD1 | TRBJ2-2 | TRBV9 | 16 | NA | CASSIRQGANTGELFF | TGTGCCAGCAGCATTCGACAGGGGGCGAACACCGGGGAGCTGTTTTTT
NA | TRBJ1-5 | TRBV19 | 13 | NA | CASSIWSDQPQHF | TGTGCCAGTAGTATATGGAGCGATCAGCCCCAGCATTTT
TRBD1 | TRBJ2-3 | TRBV5-1 | 15 | once | CASSLGDRGTDTQYF | TGCGCCAGCAGCTTGGGGGACAGGGGAACAGATACGCAGTATTTT
NA | TRBJ2-7 | TRBV11-2 | 13 | NA | CASSLASAYEQYF | TGTGCCAGCAGCTTAGCCAGCGCCTACGAGCAGTACTTC
TRBD1 | TRBJ2-7 | TRBV7-3 | 15 | NA | CASSSSDRGDNEQYF | TGTGCCAGCAGCTCCTCAGACAGGGGGGATAACGAGCAGTACTTC
TRBD2 | TRBJ2-7 | TRBV18 | 15 | NA | CASSLTSGSSYEQYF | TGTGCCAGCTCACTTACTAGCGGGTCCTCCTACGAGCAGTACTTC
NA | TRBJ2-7 | TRBV6-5 | 12 | NA | CASRGGSYEQYF | TGTGCCAGCAGGGGAGGCTCCTACGAGCAGTACTTC
TRBD1 | TRBJ1-1 | TRBV4-1 | 15 | NA | CASSPGDRGDTEAFF | TGCGCCAGCAGCCCGGGGGACAGGGGGGACACTGAAGCTTTCTTT
TRBD1 | TRBJ2-2 | TRBV18 | 15 | NA | CASSSWDRNTGELFF | TGTGCCAGCTCTTCTTGGGACAGGAACACCGGGGAGCTGTTTTTT
NA | TRBJ2-3 | TRBV6-1 | 14 | NA | CASSPGTVTDTQYF | TGTGCCAGCAGTCCCGGGACTGTCACAGATACGCAGTATTTT
NA | TRBJ1-2 | TRBV10-3 | 14 | few | CAISGRDTNYGYTF | TGTGCCATCAGTGGACGGGACACTAACTATGGCTACACCTTC
NA | TRBJ1-3 | TRBV30 | 14 | few | CAWSVWGAGNTIYF | TGTGCCTGGAGTGTATGGGGAGCTGGAAACACCATATATTTT
NA | TRBJ1-2 | TRBV6-5 | 14 | NA | CASSFFKEAYGYTF | TGTGCCAGCAGTTTCTTTAAGGAGGCTTATGGCTACACCTTC
NA | TRBJ1-1 | TRBV19 | 14 | NA | CASSVGQPNTEAFF | TGTGCCAGTAGTGTAGGACAACCGAACACTGAAGCTTTCTTT
TRBD1 | TRBJ1-1 | TRBV10-3 | 15 | NA | CAIRLDRGVDTEAFF | TGTGCCATCAGACTCGACAGGGGGGTGGACACTGAAGCTTTCTTT
NA | TRBJ2-3 | TRBV30 | 13 | NA | CAWSVSDADTQYF | TGTGCCTGGAGTGTTTCAGATGCAGATACGCAGTATTTT
NA | TRBJ2-7 | TRBV9 | 14 | NA | CAGSPGTSSYEQYF | TGTGCCGGATCACCCGGGACAAGCTCCTACGAGCAGTACTTC
NA | TRBJ1-1 | TRBV7-9 | 13 | NA | CASRWGGDTEAFF | TGTGCCAGCCGATGGGGAGGGGACACTGAAGCTTTCTTT